This TCR beta chain was found in a study of human T cells and chemical hapten exposure. Germline CDR1 is LGHDT and CDR2 is YNNKEL (reference sequence). V shed 4 bases, J shed 2 bases, and the junction held 8 bases outside the gene matches. The CDR3 loop spans 16 amino acids. As originally analysed: Samples had a median of 95,638 TCRs, ranging about 20,000 to 750,000. TCRdb independently ran MiXCR on the RACE reads; one entry per CDR3 protein. The V and J calls, along with clone size, are taken from TCRdb and not from the paper's own processing. The repertoire includes roughly 43,000 distinct CDR3 sequences, approximately 10% of them detected once, and 13% to 15% sits in the top ten. This clonotype was detected only a few times. Sample time point: patch test 2, 6 weeks after DPC sensitization. Treatment reported: therapeutic diphenylcyclopropenone sensitization with weekly scalp DPC. Unseparated into fractions, whole blood served as the source from which total RNA was extracted. Only after blood had been drawn was each patch test applied. Every donor had alopecia and was 18 to 70 years old; all were suitable for DPC.

This sequence joins TRBV3-1 and TRBJ2-5; TRBD2 matches at 9 bases. The TCR sequence derives from a woman younger than 45 with alopecia areata. Some clones in this sample may be carry-over from other donors' samples. Sample: whole blood, taken in connection with sensitization to the hapten diphenylcyclopropenone (DPC). The CDR3 region is CASSPSPRGGQETQYF. CDR3 DNA sequence: TGTGCCAGCAGCCCGAGCCCGCGGGGGGGGCAAGAGACCCAGTACTTC.